What follows describes a single T cell receptor beta chain. As yet, its antigen is unknown. The sample is drawn from a study of T cell responses to AZD1222 COVID-19 vaccine. The assay was immunoSEQ multiplex PCR, and TCRdb's table has in-frame clones only and misses some. Seen here are about 170,000 clones, 92% observed once, and the top ten hold more than 1.5%. Whole-study results and caveats: Dominant at 160-218 and 743-854, vaccine-associated CD4 TCRs also spanned spike.

This CDR3 contains 15 residues. V was clipped by 4 bases and J by 1 base; unmatched bases: 6. Germline V gives CDR1 MGHRA, CDR2 YSYEKL. This receptor was taken from an adult in good health. The V call is TRBV4-1, the J call TRBJ2-7; 8 nucleotides match TRBD1. This sample comprised peripheral blood, obtained on day 0 of AZD1222 vaccination. The CDR3 sequence is CASSLFQGASYEQYF. CDR3 bases: TGCGCCAGCAGCCTCTTTCAGGGGGCATCCTACGAGCAGTACTTC.